This record looks at one TCR beta chain sequence and its context. Its specificity is unknown. The V gene lost 7 bases and the J gene lost 6 bases, with 10 bases spanning the gap. The germline V gene has CDR1 SNHLY and CDR2 FYNNEI. This CDR3 region has 11 residues. This specimen comes from a study of beta chain features in type 1 diabetes. Study-wide results and limits: Diminished insertions and augmented deletions at VDJ junctions characterized type 1 diabetes patients.

Of the isolated RNA, all was reverse transcribed, and so the sequenced material was expressed TCRB transcripts. For naive, central memory and regulatory T cell samples, reads averaged approximately 3.9 million. Produced via immunoSEQ multiplex PCR; TCRdb's table is partial and in-frame only. The table records fewer than 900,000 clones, about 17% of them present only once. The sample consisted of naive CD4+ T cells from blood. This receptor was obtained from a woman under 30 in good health. This chain connects TRBV2 to TRBJ2-7; D might be TRBD2 (5 bases). The DNA for the CDR3 is TGTGCCAGCACCGACTACCTCGAGCAGTACTTC. It encodes CASTDYLEQYF.